This entry features one TCR beta chain sequence. This CDR3 has 13 amino acids. V was pared by 1 base and J by 8 bases, with 12 bases between. The data belong to a study of blood T cells in healthy people across ages. PCR was performed a second time for roughly 7 to 11 cycles using a sample-barcoded 5' primer and a J-beta primer mix. TCRdb processed the 5' RACE reads anew with MiXCR; each CDR3 protein has one entry. The sample includes 550,000 to 750,000 distinct CDR3 sequences, 20% to 25% seen only once; the top ten take under 4%. The sequence derives from a man between 65 and 85 years old in good health. This sequence joins TRBV12-3 or TRBV12-4 and TRBJ2-7; tentatively, D is TRBD2 (5 bases). The sample comprised blood. This CDR3 reads CASSLVASGKQYF. CDR3 DNA sequence: TGTGCCAGCAGTTTAGTGGCCAGCGGCAAGCAGTACTTC.